This T cell receptor (beta chain) stems from a study of T cell responses to AZD1222 COVID-19 vaccine. Germline CDR1 and CDR2: SNHLY and FYNNEI. The ends were cut back, 6 bases at V and 2 bases at J, with 5 bases in the middle. The CDR3 totals 12 residues. The method was immunoSEQ multiplex PCR; TCRdb's version includes in-frame clones alone and lacks a portion of them. Seen here are roughly 120,000 clones, over 85% observed once, and the top ten hold approximately 2.7%. This sequence joins TRBV2 and TRBJ2-1; D unresolved. The material sequenced was peripheral blood, taken 28 days after the second AZD1222 dose. The sequence was collected from an adult who received the AZD1222 COVID-19 vaccine. For the CDR3, the DNA is TGTGCCAGCAGCAGGACCTACAATGAGCAGTTCTTC. Translation gives CASSRTYNEQFF.